These T cell receptor beta chains were read from a single sample in a study of identical twins. TCRdb called the 5' RACE reads again in MiXCR, with one record for every CDR3 protein. Of 550,000 to 800,000 distinct CDR3 sequences in the sample, about 7.6% are singletons; the top ten hold over 1.5%. The sample also formed part of further work on yellow fever vaccine responses in identical twins.

Material for sequencing was PBMCs. The origin of the receptors is a woman aged 18-35 years in good health. The CDR3 runs from the conserved cysteine through the conserved F or W. The order of the fields is clone size, J gene, V gene, CDR3 protein. Rows give clone size only sometimes, using once, few, many, or a class for an expanded clone.

abundance: many
j_gene: TRBJ2-3
v_gene: TRBV29-1
CDR3aa: CSVYTDTQYF

abundance: few
j_gene: TRBJ2-1
v_gene: TRBV12-5
CDR3aa: CASGLPTAWDEQFF

abundance: -
j_gene: TRBJ2-1
v_gene: TRBV7-9
CDR3aa: CASSKGTGRNEQFF

abundance: few
j_gene: TRBJ2-2
v_gene: TRBV29-1
CDR3aa: CSVDSGASTGELFF

abundance: few
j_gene: TRBJ1-1
v_gene: TRBV28
CDR3aa: CASSLPVGALTEAFF

abundance: -
j_gene: TRBJ2-2
v_gene: TRBV5-5
CDR3aa: CASSQSTWTAGELFF

abundance: few
j_gene: TRBJ2-1
v_gene: TRBV7-2
CDR3aa: CASSLLRGANNEQFF

abundance: many
j_gene: TRBJ2-3
v_gene: TRBV2
CDR3aa: CASSEGSGGYITDTQYF

abundance: few
j_gene: TRBJ2-1
v_gene: TRBV14
CDR3aa: CASSQEFEQFF

abundance: few
j_gene: TRBJ1-5
v_gene: TRBV20-1
CDR3aa: CSAHAARGDQPQHF

abundance: -
j_gene: TRBJ1-1
v_gene: TRBV12-3/TRBV12-4
CDR3aa: CASSCPGTAPTTEAFF

abundance: many
j_gene: TRBJ2-1
v_gene: TRBV19
CDR3aa: CASSIDPSYNEQFF

abundance: few
j_gene: TRBJ1-1
v_gene: TRBV11-2
CDR3aa: CASSLSRIVNTEAFF

abundance: -
j_gene: TRBJ1-5
v_gene: TRBV28
CDR3aa: CASSLIQGPNQPQHF

abundance: -
j_gene: TRBJ1-1
v_gene: TRBV12-3/TRBV12-4
CDR3aa: CATTGERGTEAFF

abundance: many
j_gene: TRBJ2-2
v_gene: TRBV11-3
CDR3aa: CASSLQIAGATGELFF

abundance: -
j_gene: TRBJ1-5
v_gene: TRBV20-1
CDR3aa: CSARGEGDSNQPQHF

abundance: -
j_gene: TRBJ2-3
v_gene: TRBV20-1
CDR3aa: CSAGTSGDTQYF

abundance: many
j_gene: TRBJ1-1
v_gene: TRBV20-1
CDR3aa: CSARAGPNTEAFF

abundance: few
j_gene: TRBJ1-1
v_gene: TRBV12-3/TRBV12-4
CDR3aa: CASILSGGTEAFF

abundance: few
j_gene: TRBJ1-2
v_gene: TRBV10-3
CDR3aa: CAINPEGTADGYTF

abundance: few
j_gene: TRBJ1-1
v_gene: TRBV12-3/TRBV12-4
CDR3aa: CASRLRAEGNTEAFF

abundance: few
j_gene: TRBJ1-6
v_gene: TRBV5-1
CDR3aa: CASTVGTAPSPLHF

abundance: many
j_gene: TRBJ1-2
v_gene: TRBV3-1
CDR3aa: CASSQGRKLGGYTF

abundance: -
j_gene: TRBJ2-1
v_gene: TRBV7-9
CDR3aa: CASSRSTSYNEQFF

abundance: few
j_gene: TRBJ2-7
v_gene: TRBV7-6
CDR3aa: CASSPAPGETSLDEQYF

abundance: -
j_gene: TRBJ2-4
v_gene: TRBV5-3
CDR3aa: CARIVNRRTAKRLAKNIQYF

abundance: few
j_gene: TRBJ2-7
v_gene: TRBV12-5
CDR3aa: CASGPQIYEQYF

abundance: few
j_gene: TRBJ2-2
v_gene: TRBV14
CDR3aa: CASSQVDRVVTGELFF

abundance: -
j_gene: TRBJ1-1
v_gene: TRBV2
CDR3aa: CASSDRELNTEAFF

abundance: many
j_gene: TRBJ1-5
v_gene: TRBV27
CDR3aa: CATKTTGQGAGQPQHF

abundance: few
j_gene: TRBJ2-7
v_gene: TRBV12-3/TRBV12-4
CDR3aa: CASSAPGVGSYEQYF

abundance: -
j_gene: TRBJ1-5
v_gene: TRBV6-2/TRBV6-3
CDR3aa: CASSYPGQADYSNQPQHF

abundance: few
j_gene: TRBJ2-1
v_gene: TRBV3-1
CDR3aa: CASNPSPLSGGSSYNEQFF

abundance: -
j_gene: TRBJ2-1
v_gene: TRBV7-3
CDR3aa: CASSQEYGYNEQFF

abundance: few
j_gene: TRBJ2-2
v_gene: TRBV20-1
CDR3aa: CSAQISGKSNTGELFF

abundance: many
j_gene: TRBJ1-3
v_gene: TRBV3-1
CDR3aa: CASSQVSPYSGNTIYF